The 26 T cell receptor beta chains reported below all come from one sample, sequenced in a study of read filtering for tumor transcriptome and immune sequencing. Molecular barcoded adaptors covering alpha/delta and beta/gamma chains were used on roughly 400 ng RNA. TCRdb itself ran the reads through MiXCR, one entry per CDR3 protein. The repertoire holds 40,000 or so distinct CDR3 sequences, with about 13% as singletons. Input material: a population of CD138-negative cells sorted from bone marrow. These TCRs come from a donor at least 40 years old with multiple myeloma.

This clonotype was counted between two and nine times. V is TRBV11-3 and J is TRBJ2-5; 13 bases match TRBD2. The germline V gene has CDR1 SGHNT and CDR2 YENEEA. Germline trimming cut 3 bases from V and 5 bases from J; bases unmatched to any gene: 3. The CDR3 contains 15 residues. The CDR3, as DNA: TGTGCCAGCAGCTTCGGACTAGCGGGAGATGAGACCCAGTACTTC. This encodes CASSFGLAGDETQYF.

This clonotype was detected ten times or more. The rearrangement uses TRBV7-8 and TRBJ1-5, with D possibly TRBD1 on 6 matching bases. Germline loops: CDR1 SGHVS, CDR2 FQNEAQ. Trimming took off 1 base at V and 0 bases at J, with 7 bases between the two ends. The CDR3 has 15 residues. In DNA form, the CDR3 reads TGTGCCAGCAGCTTAGGCAGGGGTAGCAATCAGCCCCAGCATTTT. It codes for CASSLGRGSNQPQHF.

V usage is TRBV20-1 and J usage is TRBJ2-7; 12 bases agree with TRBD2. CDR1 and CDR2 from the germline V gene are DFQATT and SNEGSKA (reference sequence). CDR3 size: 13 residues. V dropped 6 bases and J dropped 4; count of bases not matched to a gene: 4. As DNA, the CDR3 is TGCAGTGCAACTAGCGGGAGGATTTACGAGCAGTACTTC. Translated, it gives CSATSGRIYEQYF.

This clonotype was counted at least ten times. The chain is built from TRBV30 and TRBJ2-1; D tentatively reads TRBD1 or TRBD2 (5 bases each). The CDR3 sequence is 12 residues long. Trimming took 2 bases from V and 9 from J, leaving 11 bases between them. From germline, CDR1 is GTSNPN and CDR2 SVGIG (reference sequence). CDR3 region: CAWSYMRGEQFF. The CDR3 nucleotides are TGTGCCTGGAGTTATATGAGGGGTGAGCAGTTCTTC. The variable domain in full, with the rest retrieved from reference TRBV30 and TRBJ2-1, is SQTIHQWPATLVQPVGSPLSLECTVEGTSNPNLYWYRQAAGRGLQLLFYSVGIGQISSEVPQNLSASRPQDRQFILSSKKLLLSDSGFYLCAWSYMRGEQFFGPGTRLTVL.

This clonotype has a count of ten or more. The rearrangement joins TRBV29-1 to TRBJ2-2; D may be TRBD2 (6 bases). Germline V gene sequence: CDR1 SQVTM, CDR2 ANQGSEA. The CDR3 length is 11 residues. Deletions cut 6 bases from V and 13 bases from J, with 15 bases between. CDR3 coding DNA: TGCAGCGTCGGAGGGCCGGGGTTGCTGTTTTTT. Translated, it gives CSVGGPGLLFF.

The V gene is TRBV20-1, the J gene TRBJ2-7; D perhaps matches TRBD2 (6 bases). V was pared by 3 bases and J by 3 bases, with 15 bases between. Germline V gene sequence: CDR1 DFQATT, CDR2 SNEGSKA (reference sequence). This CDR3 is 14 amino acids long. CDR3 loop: CSARGTGLGYEQYF. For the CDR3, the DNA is TGCAGTGCTAGGGGGACTGGCCTGGGCTACGAGCAGTACTTC.

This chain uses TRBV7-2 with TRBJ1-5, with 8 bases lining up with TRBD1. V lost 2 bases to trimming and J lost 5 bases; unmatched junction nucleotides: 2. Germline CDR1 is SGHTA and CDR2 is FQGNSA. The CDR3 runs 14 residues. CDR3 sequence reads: CASSLYRGDQPQHF. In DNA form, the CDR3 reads TGTGCCAGCAGCTTATACAGGGGGGATCAGCCCCAGCATTTT.

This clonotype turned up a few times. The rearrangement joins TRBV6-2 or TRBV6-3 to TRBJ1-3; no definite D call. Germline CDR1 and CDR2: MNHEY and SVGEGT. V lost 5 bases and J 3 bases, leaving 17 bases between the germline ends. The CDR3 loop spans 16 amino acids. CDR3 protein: CASSPTGSHRGNTIYF. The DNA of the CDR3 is TGTGCCAGCAGTCCTACGGGCTCCCACCGTGGAAACACCATATATTTT.

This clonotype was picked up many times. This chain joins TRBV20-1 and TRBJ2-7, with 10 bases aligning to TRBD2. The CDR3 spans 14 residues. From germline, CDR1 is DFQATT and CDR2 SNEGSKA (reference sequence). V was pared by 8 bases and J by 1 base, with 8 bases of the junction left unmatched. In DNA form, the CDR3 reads TGCAGTACGTCTCGGACTAGCGGATCCTACGAGCAGTACTTC. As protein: CSTSRTSGSYEQYF.

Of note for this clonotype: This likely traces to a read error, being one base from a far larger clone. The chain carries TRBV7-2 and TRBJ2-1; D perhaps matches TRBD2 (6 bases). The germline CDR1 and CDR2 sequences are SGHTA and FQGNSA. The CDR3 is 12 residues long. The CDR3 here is CASSPGGLLLLF. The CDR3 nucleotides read TGTGCCAGCAGCCCCGGGGGTCTACTTCTGCTCTTC.

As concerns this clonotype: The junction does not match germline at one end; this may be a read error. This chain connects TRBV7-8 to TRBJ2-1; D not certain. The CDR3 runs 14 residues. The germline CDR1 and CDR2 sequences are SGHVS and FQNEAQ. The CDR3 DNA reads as TGTGCCAGCCGCTTAACGTCCACGGTGGAGGAGCAGTTCTTC. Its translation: CASRLTSTVEEQFF.

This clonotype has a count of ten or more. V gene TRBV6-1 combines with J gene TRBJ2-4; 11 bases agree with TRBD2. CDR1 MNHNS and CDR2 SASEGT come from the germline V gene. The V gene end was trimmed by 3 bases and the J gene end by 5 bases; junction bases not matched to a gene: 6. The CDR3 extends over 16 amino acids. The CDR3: CASSETSGISQNIQYF. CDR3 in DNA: TGTGCCAGCAGTGAGACTAGCGGGATTAGCCAAAACATTCAGTACTTC.

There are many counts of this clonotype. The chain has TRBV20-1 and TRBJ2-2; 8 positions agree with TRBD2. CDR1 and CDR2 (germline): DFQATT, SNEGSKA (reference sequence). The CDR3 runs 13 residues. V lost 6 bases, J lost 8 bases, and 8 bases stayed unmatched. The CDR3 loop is CSAPGGGPGELFF. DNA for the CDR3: TGCAGTGCCCCGGGCGGGGGGCCAGGGGAGCTGTTTTTT.

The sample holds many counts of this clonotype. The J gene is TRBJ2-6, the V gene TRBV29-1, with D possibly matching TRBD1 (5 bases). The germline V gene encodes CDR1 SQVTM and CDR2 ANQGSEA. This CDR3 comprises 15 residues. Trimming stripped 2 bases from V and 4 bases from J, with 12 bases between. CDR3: CSVESQGSGANVLTF. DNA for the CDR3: TGCAGCGTTGAATCCCAGGGATCCGGGGCCAACGTCCTGACTTTC.

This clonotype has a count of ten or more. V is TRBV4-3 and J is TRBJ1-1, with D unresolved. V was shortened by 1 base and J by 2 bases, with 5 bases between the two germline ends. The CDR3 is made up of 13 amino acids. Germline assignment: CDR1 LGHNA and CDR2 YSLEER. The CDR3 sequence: CASSQVGNTEAFF. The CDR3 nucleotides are TGCGCCAGCAGCCAAGTGGGCAACACTGAAGCTTTCTTT.

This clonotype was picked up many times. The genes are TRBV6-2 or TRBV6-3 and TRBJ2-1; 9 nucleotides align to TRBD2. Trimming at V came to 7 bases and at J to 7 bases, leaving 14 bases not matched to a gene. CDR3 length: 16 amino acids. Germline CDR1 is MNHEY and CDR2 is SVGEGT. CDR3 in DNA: TGTGCCAGCATCCAGTGGGCGGGAGGGCCGAGGAATGAGCAGTTCTTC. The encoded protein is CASIQWAGGPRNEQFF.

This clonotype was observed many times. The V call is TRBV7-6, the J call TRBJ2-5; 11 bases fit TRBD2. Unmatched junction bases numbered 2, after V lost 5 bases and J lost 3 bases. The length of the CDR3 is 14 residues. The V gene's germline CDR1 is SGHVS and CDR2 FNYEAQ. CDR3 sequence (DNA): TGTGCCAGCAGCCAACTAGCGGGAGAAGAGACCCAGTACTTC. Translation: CASSQLAGEETQYF.

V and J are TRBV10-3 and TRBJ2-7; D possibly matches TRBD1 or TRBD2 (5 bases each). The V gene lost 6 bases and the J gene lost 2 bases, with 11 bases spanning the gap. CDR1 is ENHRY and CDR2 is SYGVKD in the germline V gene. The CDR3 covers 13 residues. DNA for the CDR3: TGTGCCATCAGCCCGGGGCAGGCCTACGAGCAGTACTTC. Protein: CAISPGQAYEQYF.

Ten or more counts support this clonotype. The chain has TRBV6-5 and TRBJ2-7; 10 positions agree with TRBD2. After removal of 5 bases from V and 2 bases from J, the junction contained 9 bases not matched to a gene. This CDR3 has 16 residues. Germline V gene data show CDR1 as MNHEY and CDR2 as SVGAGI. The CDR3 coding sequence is TGTGCCAGCAGTCGGGTTGGACTAGCGGAGGCCTACGAGCAGTACTTC. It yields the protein CASSRVGLAEAYEQYF.

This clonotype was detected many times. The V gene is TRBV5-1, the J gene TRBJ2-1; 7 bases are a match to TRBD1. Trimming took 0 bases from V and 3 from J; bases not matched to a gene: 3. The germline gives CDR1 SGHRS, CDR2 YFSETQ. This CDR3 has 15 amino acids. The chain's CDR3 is CASSLDGTDYNEQFF. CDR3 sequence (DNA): TGCGCCAGCAGCTTGGACGGGACAGACTACAATGAGCAGTTCTTC. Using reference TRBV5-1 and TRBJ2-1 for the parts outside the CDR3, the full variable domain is KAGVTQTPRYLIKTRGQQVTLSCSPISGHRSVSWYQQTPGQGLQFLFEYFSETQRNKGNFPGRFSGRQFSNSRSEMNVSTLELGDSALYLCASSLDGTDYNEQFFGPGTRLTVL.

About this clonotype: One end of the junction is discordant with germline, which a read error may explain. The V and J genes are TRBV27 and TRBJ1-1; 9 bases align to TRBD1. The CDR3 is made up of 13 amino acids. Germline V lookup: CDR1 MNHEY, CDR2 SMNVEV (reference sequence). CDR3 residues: CTSSLTTGGEALF. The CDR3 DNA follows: TGTACCAGCAGTTTAACGACAGGGGGTGAAGCTCTCTTT.

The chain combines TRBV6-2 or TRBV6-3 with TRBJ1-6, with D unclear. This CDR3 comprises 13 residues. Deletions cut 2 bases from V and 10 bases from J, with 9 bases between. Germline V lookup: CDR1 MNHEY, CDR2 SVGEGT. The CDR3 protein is CASSYDVTSPLHF. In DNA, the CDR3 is TGTGCCAGCAGTTACGACGTAACCTCACCCCTCCACTTT.

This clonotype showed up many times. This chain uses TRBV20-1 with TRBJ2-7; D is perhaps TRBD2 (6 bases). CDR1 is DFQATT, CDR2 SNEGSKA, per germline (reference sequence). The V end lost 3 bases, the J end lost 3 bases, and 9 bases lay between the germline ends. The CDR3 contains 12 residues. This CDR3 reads CSASGSGYEQYF. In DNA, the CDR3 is TGCAGTGCTAGCGGGAGCGGCTACGAGCAGTACTTC.

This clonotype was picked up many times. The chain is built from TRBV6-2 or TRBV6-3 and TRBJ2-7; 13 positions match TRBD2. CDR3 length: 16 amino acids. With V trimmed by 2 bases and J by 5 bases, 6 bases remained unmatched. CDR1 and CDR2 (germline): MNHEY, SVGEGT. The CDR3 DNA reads TGTGCCAGCAGTTACGGGGGACTAGCGGGAAGGCACGAGCAGTACTTC. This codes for CASSYGGLAGRHEQYF.

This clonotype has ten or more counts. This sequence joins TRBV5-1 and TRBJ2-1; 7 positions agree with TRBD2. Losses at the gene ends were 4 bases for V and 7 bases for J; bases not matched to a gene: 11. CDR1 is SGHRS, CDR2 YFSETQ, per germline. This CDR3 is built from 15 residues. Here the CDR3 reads CASSPRGGLANEQFF. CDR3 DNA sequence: TGCGCCAGCAGCCCTCGGGGAGGGCTAGCGAATGAGCAGTTCTTC.

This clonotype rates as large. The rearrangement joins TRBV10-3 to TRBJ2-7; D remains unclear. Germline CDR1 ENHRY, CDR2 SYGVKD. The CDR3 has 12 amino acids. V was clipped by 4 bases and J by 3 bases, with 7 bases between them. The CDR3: CAISARNYEQYF. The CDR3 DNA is TGTGCCATCAGTGCCAGGAACTACGAGCAGTACTTC.